This T cell receptor beta chain was recovered during a study of shared clonotypes between healthy human individuals (TCRdb year 2020). General notes on the study: The cohort included three men and a couple of women between 18 and 49 years of age. For each donor, CD4 naive and CD4 memory were each run on three plates, CD8 naive on two plates, and CD8 memory on one plate. To estimate repertoire size and how much clonotypes are shared between individuals, the study performed deep sequencing of blood TCR repertoires from 4 to 6 healthy adults. Different laboratories and diverse techniques were used to prepare libraries and sequence TCR repertoires, to increase sequencing depth and limit assay-specific biases. Each donor's leukapheresis produced roughly between roughly 0.94 and 9.5 billion PBMCs. What the research found in general, with its limitations: Because the study included only a small number of donors, the genetic and exposure-history diversity represented was limited. Even with the large sequencing depth, rarefaction of the sorted-subset datasets indicated that sequencing was incomplete. Only blood was sampled, and tissue TCR repertoires likely differ from those in blood. Compared with non-shared clonotypes, the clonotypes found in all four sorted-subset donors had higher generation probabilities. Estimated clonotype richness was generally larger for naive than for memory subsets. When several donors were compared, the shared fraction of clonotypes was around 5% for naive CD4, roughly 3.4% for naive CD8, more than 2% for memory CD4, and 0.4% for memory CD8. Based on pairwise subsampling, the degree of clonotype sharing among donors was expected to be affected by sequencing depth.

Comment on this clone: The clone's antigen remains unknown. There are no base qualities to consult, and no much larger clone falls within one base.

The donors were healthy, HIV-negative adults who had no recently reported acute infections or vaccinations. Every donor was a Caucasian adult residing in Nashville, Tennessee, USA. Magnetic negative selection was used to enrich CD4+ T cells, after which naive cells were positively selected on CD45RA and the negative fraction became the memory subset. After blood collection by leukapheresis, PBMCs were isolated using Ficoll-Histopaque density gradient centrifugation and then cryopreserved in the vapor phase of liquid nitrogen. Purity and quantity of every magnetically sorted T cell population were checked by analytical flow cytometry. Genomic DNA was isolated from each sorted fraction and quantified by UV absorbance on a Nanodrop 2000c. The cysteine opens and the phenylalanine closes a CDR3 of 12 amino acids. The CDR3 DNA has 36 bases and is translated from base 1. CDR1 and CDR2, looked up from the germline V gene, are SNHLY and FYNNEI. V gives up 8 bases and J gives up 2 bases, and the segment between their germline ends measures 9 bases.

Using the deep immunoSEQ assay, multiplex PCR amplified TCR CDR3 regions from genomic DNA. Genomic DNA extracted from each cell subset was distributed evenly over all wells of several immunoSEQ 96-well plates, and each plate served as one replicate. For sorted subsets, each replicate PCR was loaded with roughly 0.2 ug genomic DNA, equivalent to 25,000 to 35,000 T cell genomes. The purified libraries were quantified using a Qubit 3.0 fluorometer, sized with a Bioanalyzer 2100, and then quantified again using the KAPA Library Quantification kit. A separate single-read 150-cycle Illumina NextSeq 550 flow cell was used to sequence each immunoSEQ 96-well plate. The paper's data handling went like this. Because only junctional sequences without quality scores were contained in the immunoSEQ output, filtering matching that applied to full-length reads could not be performed. Sequences were annotated with PyIR, a Python wrapper for IgBLAST v1.9, and V/J genes and CDR3 were assigned using IMGT germline references. Any read was removed if the V/J assignment was weak (E-value above 1e-6), the CDR3 was missing, or the read contained stop codons, out-of-frame junctions, or ambiguous translated residues. V3J clonotypes were defined as sequences sharing an identical inferred V gene, J gene, and CDR3 amino acid sequence. The percentage overlap between two repertoires was calculated by dividing the number of shared unique clonotypes by the size of the smaller repertoire. Repertoire richness was assessed with RTK rarefaction, the Chao1 estimator, and Recon v2.1 estimates of unobserved clonotypes. For all TCRbeta clonotypes obtained by the gDNA method from a few donors, generation probabilities were computed with OLGA. This immuneACCESS table, as held by TCRdb, lists in-frame sequences with V and J called but not all clones. Of the missing ones, under half trace to an unresolved V gene in checked studies; the others have no known cause. V and J calls and clone size follow that table, whereas D and trimming were derived from the DNA. Here the sample has 2 million to 3 million clones; approximately 93% occur a single time. Approximately 0.36% of the sample rests with the top ten.

The V gene is TRBV2 and the J gene is TRBJ2-5; TRBD1 is a weak D gene call, 5 bases matching. The TCR sequence derives from a man younger than 30 in good health. Some clones in this sample may be carry-over from other donors' samples. Sequenced: naive CD4+ T cells from PBMCs. In the paper's terms, the cell subset or site label means: CD45RA+ positively selected. CDR3 region: CASADSQETQYF. The DNA sequence reads TGTGCCAGCGCCGACAGTCAAGAGACCCAGTACTTC.